Included here is one T cell receptor (beta chain) sequence, with context. Its target is unknown. The treatment here: AdE1-LMPpoly-expanded autologous EBV-specific T-cell therapy followed by anti-PD-1 nivolumab. This sample is part of a study of EBV T-cell therapy then PD-1 blockade in nasopharyngeal carcinoma. Measured with immunoSEQ multiplex PCR; TCRdb has only the in-frame clones, and not every one. This sample has 15,000 to 20,000 clones, with approximately 83% found just once. Germline V gene sequence: CDR1 SEHNR, CDR2 FQNEAQ (reference sequence). This CDR3 region has 18 residues. J was trimmed by 2 bases and V by 2 bases; bases with no gene match: 12.

The sample in question was CD8+ T cells from blood, obtained at day 0 from a patient whose treatment included autologous EBV-specific T cells and nivolumab. This sequence originates from a man in his forties with nasopharyngeal carcinoma. The chain combines TRBV7-9 with TRBJ2-5; 9 bases are a match to TRBD1. The CDR3, as DNA: TGTGCCAGCAGCTTAAGAACAGGGGGCCCTCCCAGTCAAGAGACCCAGTACTTC. It translates to CASSLRTGGPPSQETQYF.